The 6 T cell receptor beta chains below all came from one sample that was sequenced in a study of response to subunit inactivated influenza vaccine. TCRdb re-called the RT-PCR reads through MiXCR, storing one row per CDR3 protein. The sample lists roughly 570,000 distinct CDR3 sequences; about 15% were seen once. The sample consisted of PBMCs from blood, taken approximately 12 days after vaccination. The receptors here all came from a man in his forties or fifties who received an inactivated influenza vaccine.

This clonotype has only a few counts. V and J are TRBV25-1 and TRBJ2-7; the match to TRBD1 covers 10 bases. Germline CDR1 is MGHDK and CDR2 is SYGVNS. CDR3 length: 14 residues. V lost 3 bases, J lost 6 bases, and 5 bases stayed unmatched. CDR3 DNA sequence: TGTGCCAGCAGTGACCGGGACAGGGGTCTCGAGCAGTACTTC. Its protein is CASSDRDRGLEQYF.

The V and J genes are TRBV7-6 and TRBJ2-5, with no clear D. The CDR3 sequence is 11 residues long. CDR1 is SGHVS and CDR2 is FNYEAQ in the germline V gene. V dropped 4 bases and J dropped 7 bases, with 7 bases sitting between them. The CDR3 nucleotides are TGTGCCAGCAGCTCGCAGGCGACCCAGTACTTC. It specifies CASSSQATQYF.

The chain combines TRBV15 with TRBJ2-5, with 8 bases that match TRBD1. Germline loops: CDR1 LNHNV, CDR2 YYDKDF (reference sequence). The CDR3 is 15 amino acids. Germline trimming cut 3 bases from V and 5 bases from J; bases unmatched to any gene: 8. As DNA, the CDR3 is TGTGCCACCAGCAGGACAGGGGTTGGGGTTGAGACCCAGTACTTC. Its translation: CATSRTGVGVETQYF.

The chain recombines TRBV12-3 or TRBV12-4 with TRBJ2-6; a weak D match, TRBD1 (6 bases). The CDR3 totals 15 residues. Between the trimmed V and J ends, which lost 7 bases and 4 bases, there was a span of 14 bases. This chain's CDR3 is CASKRQVLGANVLTF. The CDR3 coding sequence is TGTGCCAGCAAGCGACAGGTTTTAGGGGCCAACGTCCTGACTTTC.

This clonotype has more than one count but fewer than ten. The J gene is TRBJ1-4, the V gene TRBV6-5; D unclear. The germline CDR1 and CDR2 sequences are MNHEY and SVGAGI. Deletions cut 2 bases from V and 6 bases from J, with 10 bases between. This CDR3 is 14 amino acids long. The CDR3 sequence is CASSYRARDEKLFF. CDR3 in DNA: TGTGCCAGCAGTTACCGGGCGAGGGATGAAAAACTGTTTTTT.

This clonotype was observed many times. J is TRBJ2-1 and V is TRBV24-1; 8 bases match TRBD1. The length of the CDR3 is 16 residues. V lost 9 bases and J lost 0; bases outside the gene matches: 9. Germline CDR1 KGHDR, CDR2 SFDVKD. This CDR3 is CATRPGQGFSYNEQFF. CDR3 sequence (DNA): TGTGCCACCCGCCCCGGACAGGGATTCTCCTACAATGAGCAGTTCTTC.